This T cell receptor (beta chain) was captured by sequencing in a study of CXCR3-negative and CXCR3-positive naive CD8 T cells. The wider study: The dataset comprises around 130 million TRB reads in total, with about 1.5 +/- 0.3 million reads per library. Broader study findings: Memory cells diverged, while naive CXCR3-positive and CXCR3-negative cells had similar TRBV-TRBJ usage. In CXCR3-positive naive cells, the TRB CDR3s were more hydrophobic than in CXCR3-negative naive cells.

Regarding this clonotype: Antigen unknown.

There are 17 residues in the CDR3. Germline V gene data show CDR1 as SGHAT and CDR2 as FQNNGV. Libraries were UMI-labeled 5' RACE TRB cDNA. From its re-call of the 5' RACE reads, TCRdb lists each CDR3 protein once, without DNA. The sample yields about 53,000 distinct CDR3 sequences, of which the top ten take up approximately 0.4%. Material: naive CXCR3- CD8+ T cells from blood. Subset noted: CD45RO-CCR7+CD27+CD95- naive CD8+ T cells lacking CXCR3 (TNR3-). The TCR comes from a human donor in good health. Some clones in this sample may be carry-over from other donors' samples. V is TRBV11-2 and J is TRBJ2-1; TCRdb's D call, TRBD1, is unchecked because there is no DNA. CDR3: CASSLAVGGQIHNEQFF.